Below, one T cell receptor beta chain is given with its context. The data derive from a study of shared clonotypes between healthy human individuals. The repertoire was sequenced with immunoSEQ multiplex PCR; TCRdb's copy has only in-frame clones and lacks some. Among a few million clones, around 93% were seen once, and the ten largest hold approximately 1.6%. Germline V lookup: CDR1 SNHLY, CDR2 FYNNEI. The CDR3 is made up of 14 amino acids. The germline V and J ends were trimmed by 3 bases and 2 bases, with 11 bases remaining between them. In the naive CD8 group, cells lacked CD45RO and were positively selected for CCR7, so terminally differentiated effector memory CD45RA+ cells were left out.

Sample: naive CD8+ T cells from PBMCs. V usage is TRBV2 and J usage is TRBJ2-7; D remains unclear. The receptor was derived from a man aged 18 to 29 in good health. Some clones in this sample may be carry-over from other donors' samples. Written as DNA, the CDR3 is TGTGCCAGCAGTGAGCGGAGTCCCACCTACGAGCAGTACTTC. It is translated as CASSERSPTYEQYF.